At least ten counts were recorded for the clone carrying this TCR beta chain. Unique molecular identifiers were affixed to single, distinct cDNA molecules. TCRdb processed the 5' RACE reads anew with MiXCR; each CDR3 protein has one entry. The table includes some 80,000 distinct CDR3 sequences, less than 5.5% detected once. The CDR3 totals 15 residues. Germline trimming cut 5 bases from V and 5 bases from J; bases unmatched to any gene: 8. This sample stems from a study of early T cells in non-severe SARS-CoV-2 infection. Overall study context: Sequencing of unsorted whole blood was done on bulk RNA, leaving chains unpaired.

This specimen was whole blood, taken at baseline. The receptor was isolated from an adult who was a healthcare worker with PCR-confirmed SARS-CoV-2 infection or an uninfected control (not recorded which). This chain links TRBV12-3 or TRBV12-4 with TRBJ2-2; 7 nucleotides match TRBD1. CDR3 loop: CASSPRTGGTGELFF. In nucleotides, the CDR3 is TGTGCCAGCAGTCCCAGGACAGGAGGTACCGGGGAGCTGTTTTTT.